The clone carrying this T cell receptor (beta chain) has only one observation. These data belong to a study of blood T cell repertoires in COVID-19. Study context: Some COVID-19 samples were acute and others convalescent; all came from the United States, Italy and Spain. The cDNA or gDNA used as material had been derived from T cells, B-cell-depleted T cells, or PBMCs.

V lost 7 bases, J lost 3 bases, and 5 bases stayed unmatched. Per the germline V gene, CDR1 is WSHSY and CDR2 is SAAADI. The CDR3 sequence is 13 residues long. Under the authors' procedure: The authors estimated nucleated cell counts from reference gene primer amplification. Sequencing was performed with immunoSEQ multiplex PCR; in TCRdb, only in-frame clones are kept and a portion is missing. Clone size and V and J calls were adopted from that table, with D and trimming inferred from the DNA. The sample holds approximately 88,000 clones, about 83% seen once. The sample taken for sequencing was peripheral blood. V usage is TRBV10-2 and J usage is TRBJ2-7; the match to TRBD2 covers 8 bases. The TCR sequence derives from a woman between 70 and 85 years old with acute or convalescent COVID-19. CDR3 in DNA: TGCGCCAGCAAAGCGGGAGCCAACTACGAGCAGTACGTC. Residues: CASKAGANYEQYV.